This T cell receptor (beta chain) is from a study of molecular identifiers for immune sequencing clone quantification. Background on the study: Replicates split RNA from about 20,000 or 100,000 naive CD8 cells five ways, and the researchers sequenced four portions.

One entry per CDR3 protein, called by TCRdb with MiXCR from the PCR reads. The sample has 75,000 to 95,000 distinct CDR3 sequences; approximately 23% are singletons. Germline V lookup: CDR1 GTSNPN, CDR2 SVGIG (reference sequence). The V gene lost 3 bases and the J gene lost 8 bases, with 20 bases spanning the gap. The CDR3 runs to 15 residues. Using a CD8+CD4-CCR7+CD45RA+ phenotype, naive CD8 T cells were sorted. Sequencing input: naive CD8+ T cells from blood, with Jurkat cell RNA spiked in. Documented subset: FACS-sorted CD8+CD4-CCR7+CD45RA+ naive T cells. The rearrangement uses TRBV30 and TRBJ2-1, with D possibly TRBD1 on 6 matching bases. The receptor's source is a human donor in good health. Some libraries in this study had Jurkat cell RNA spiked in. Written as DNA, the CDR3 is TGTGCCTGGAGGAGTCTAGGAACAGGGTACGATGAGCAGTTCTTC. It yields the protein CAWRSLGTGYDEQFF.